Detailed here is one T cell receptor beta chain. Profiling relied on immunoSEQ multiplex PCR, and the TCRdb table lists in-frame clones only, not all of them. This table has 150,000 or so clones, around 83% appearing once. This record belongs to a study of blood T cell repertoires in COVID-19. Trimming removed 7 bases from V and 1 base from J; junction bases left unmatched: 7. There are 15 residues in the CDR3. Germline CDR1 is SGHNT and CDR2 is YYREEE (reference sequence). This TCR was sampled from a woman in her fifties or sixties in a cohort sampled during active or convalescent COVID-19. Material: peripheral blood. The V and J genes are TRBV5-4 and TRBJ2-2, with 7 bases matching TRBD2. Here the CDR3 reads CASASGLMNTGELFF. The CDR3 DNA is TGTGCCAGCGCCTCGGGACTAATGAACACCGGGGAGCTGTTTTTT.